This entry lists 21 T cell receptor beta chains sequenced from one sample in a study of cytomegalovirus exposure and HLA in healthy donors. The primer mix had 60 Vbeta and 13 Jbeta primers. The method was immunoSEQ multiplex PCR; TCRdb's version includes in-frame clones alone and lacks a portion of them. The table shows 150,000 to 200,000 clones, with 65% to 85% occurring only once. The sample taken for sequencing was PBMCs. The receptor source for this set is a woman younger than 45 in good health and CMV-seropositive.

This chain joins TRBV4-1 and TRBJ2-1; 9 nucleotides align to TRBD2. Germline CDR1 is MGHRA and CDR2 is YSYEKL. This CDR3 has 17 amino acids. With V trimmed by 2 bases and J by 4 bases, 9 bases remained unmatched. This CDR3 reads CASSQPLTSGSYNEQFF. DNA of the CDR3: TGCGCCAGCAGCCAACCCCTGACTAGCGGTTCATACAATGAGCAGTTCTTC.

The rearrangement uses TRBV9 and TRBJ2-7; D is perhaps TRBD2 (5 bases). Trimming removed 4 bases at V and 6 bases at J, with 23 bases between. Germline V lookup: CDR1 SGDLS, CDR2 YYNGEE. This CDR3 region has 16 residues. The CDR3 nucleotides read TGTGCCAGCAGCCCCCGACCTTCTCAGAGCGGAGTCGAGCAGTACTTC. It specifies CASSPRPSQSGVEQYF.

The V and J genes are TRBV5-4 and TRBJ2-7; D call uncertain. V was trimmed by 1 base and J by 4 bases, leaving 6 bases between them. CDR3 length: 12 residues. The germline CDR1 and CDR2 sequences are SGHNT and YYREEE (reference sequence). CDR3: CASSLPRYEQYF. In nucleotides, the CDR3 is TGTGCCAGCAGCTTGCCCAGGTACGAGCAGTACTTC.

This chain uses TRBV7-9 with TRBJ2-1; possible D gene TRBD2, 6 bases. This CDR3 has 15 amino acids. The ends were cut back, 7 bases at V and 8 bases at J, with 21 bases in the middle. Germline V gene lookup returns CDR1 SEHNR and CDR2 FQNEAQ (reference sequence). The CDR3: CASIRGWRDRDEQFF. CDR3 bases: TGTGCCAGCATCCGAGGGTGGCGGGATCGAGATGAGCAGTTCTTC.

The chain couples TRBV5-6 to TRBJ2-4; D may be TRBD1 (6 bases). This CDR3 spans 17 amino acids. Between the trimmed V and J ends, which lost 5 bases and 3 bases, there was a span of 21 bases. Germline-derived CDR1 and CDR2 are SGHDT and YYEEEE. The CDR3 is CASRYRVSGVSKNIQYF. DNA for the CDR3: TGTGCCAGCAGGTACAGGGTGTCCGGTGTCAGCAAAAACATTCAGTACTTC.

V is TRBV6-5 and J is TRBJ2-2; D gene unclear. CDR3 size: 12 residues. Germline CDR1 is MNHEY and CDR2 is SVGAGI. Trimming shortened V by 0 bases and J by 7 bases, and 3 bases separated the two germline ends. This chain's CDR3 is CASSYSYGELFF. Here the CDR3 DNA reads TGTGCCAGCAGTTACTCCTACGGGGAGCTGTTTTTT.

The chain carries TRBV4-3 and TRBJ2-2; TRBD2 is a possible D gene (7 bases). This CDR3 is 15 amino acids long. V was trimmed by 3 bases and J by 4 bases, leaving 12 bases between them. Per the germline V gene, CDR1 is LGHNA and CDR2 is YSLEER. CDR3 nucleotides: TGCGCCAGCAGCCACGGGGGGCAAGGCACCGGGGAGCTGTTTTTT. Protein product: CASSHGGQGTGELFF.

V is TRBV2 and J is TRBJ1-3, with 8 nucleotides matching TRBD1. The CDR3 totals 13 residues. J lost 2 bases, V lost 7 bases, and 1 base had no gene match. The germline V gene encodes CDR1 SNHLY and CDR2 FYNNEI. CDR3 coding DNA: TGTGCCAGCAAGACAGGGGCTGGAAACACCATATATTTT. Its protein is CASKTGAGNTIYF.

The V gene is TRBV4-3, the J gene TRBJ2-3, with D possibly TRBD2 on 5 matching bases. Per germline, CDR1 LGHNA and CDR2 YSLEER. The CDR3 contains 14 residues. V was pared by 0 bases and J by 8 bases, with 12 bases between. The CDR3 region is CASSQDTSAGTQYF. As DNA, the CDR3 is TGCGCCAGCAGCCAAGATACCTCGGCGGGTACGCAGTATTTT.

This clone was seen just once. The sample contains more than one DNA sequence encoding this CDR3. J is TRBJ2-7 and V is TRBV27; 7 bases are a match to TRBD1. V was pared by 2 bases and J by 7 bases, with 8 bases of the junction left unmatched. This CDR3 is 14 amino acids long. The germline V gene has CDR1 MNHEY and CDR2 SMNVEV (reference sequence). The CDR3 region is CASSLRQGRYEQYF. CDR3 sequence (DNA): TGTGCCAGCAGTTTACGACAGGGCCGCTATGAGCAGTACTTC.

This clone was recorded only once. V gene TRBV14 combines with J gene TRBJ1-5; possible D gene TRBD1, 6 bases. Deletions cut 0 bases from V and 9 bases from J, with 12 bases between. Germline CDR1 reads SGHDN; CDR2 reads FVKESK. The CDR3 covers 14 residues. The CDR3 coding sequence is TGTGCCAGCAGCCAAGATGGGGGCGTTGGGCCCCAGCATTTT. It yields the protein CASSQDGGVGPQHF.

The rearrangement links TRBV28 to TRBJ2-1, with D uncertain. The germline gives CDR1 MDHEN, CDR2 SYDVKM. With 5 bases removed from V and 4 bases from J, the gap between germline ends came to 15 bases. The CDR3 loop spans 15 amino acids. The DNA for the CDR3 is TGTGCCAGCAGTATCAGTGGGCTACCGTACAATGAGCAGTTCTTC. Translated, it gives CASSISGLPYNEQFF.

This clone occurred a few times. The chain uses TRBV7-8 and TRBJ1-3; tentatively, D is TRBD1 (6 bases). Deletions cut 7 bases from V and 0 bases from J, with 16 bases between. This CDR3 has 16 amino acids. Germline assignment: CDR1 SGHVS and CDR2 FQNEAQ. CDR3 coding DNA: TGTGCCAGCATGAAAGACAGGCGCGGCTCTGGAAACACCATATATTTT. Its translation: CASMKDRRGSGNTIYF. Full variable domain (remainder filled in from reference TRBV7-8 and TRBJ1-3): GAGVSQSPRYKVAKRGQDVALRCDPISGHVSLFWYQQALGQGPEFLTYFQNEAQLDKSGLPSDRFFAERPEGSVSTLKIQRTQQEDSAVYLCASMKDRRGSGNTIYFGEGSWLTVV.

The chain links TRBV27 to TRBJ1-5; D is unclear. Trimming cost V 1 base and J 7 bases, with 11 bases left between them. CDR1 is MNHEY, CDR2 SMNVEV, per germline (reference sequence). CDR3 length: 14 amino acids. The CDR3 coding sequence is TGTGCCAGCAGTTTATTGGCGGGAGGGCAGCCCCAGCATTTT. It encodes CASSLLAGGQPQHF.

The chain combines TRBV4-1 with TRBJ1-4, with D uncertain. With 1 base removed from V and 5 bases from J, the gap between germline ends came to 11 bases. There are 15 residues in the CDR3. Germline V gives CDR1 MGHRA, CDR2 YSYEKL. The CDR3: CASSQVFRGNEKLFF. Written as DNA, the CDR3 is TGCGCCAGCAGCCAAGTTTTCCGGGGAAATGAAAAACTGTTTTTT.

J is TRBJ2-1 and V is TRBV6-1; a possible D gene is TRBD1 (5 bases). Per germline, CDR1 MNHNS and CDR2 SASEGT. The CDR3 length is 15 residues. V shed 1 base and J shed 2 bases, with 9 bases lying between them. Here the CDR3 DNA reads TGTGCCAGCAGTGAAGGCCCCAGGGCCTACAATGAGCAGTTCTTC. Amino acids: CASSEGPRAYNEQFF.

The V gene is TRBV15, the J gene TRBJ2-5; D is possibly TRBD1 (5 bases). The germline CDR1 and CDR2 sequences are LNHNV and YYDKDF (reference sequence). This CDR3 comprises 13 residues. Deletions cut 0 bases from V and 4 bases from J, with 6 bases between. The CDR3 sequence is CATSRDRAETQYF. In nucleotides, the CDR3 is TGTGCCACCAGCAGAGACAGGGCAGAGACCCAGTACTTC.

The chain carries TRBV4-2 and TRBJ2-1; D is uncertain. This CDR3 has 16 residues. CDR1 and CDR2 from the germline V gene are LGHNA and YNFKEQ. Trimming left V 1 base short and J 2 bases short, with 12 bases between. The CDR3 region is CASSQGDTIAYNEQFF. DNA for the CDR3: TGTGCCAGCAGCCAAGGAGATACGATCGCCTACAATGAGCAGTTCTTC.

The chain has TRBV7-9 and TRBJ2-5; possible D gene TRBD2, 5 bases. Trimming cost V 5 bases and J 3 bases, with 13 bases left between them. The CDR3 has 14 residues. Germline loops: CDR1 SEHNR, CDR2 FQNEAQ (reference sequence). DNA for the CDR3: TGTGCCAGCAGCACGACTAACACGAAAGAGACCCAGTACTTC. Its protein product is CASSTTNTKETQYF.

The chain carries TRBV9 and TRBJ2-5; 7 bases line up with TRBD2. In germline, CDR1 is SGDLS, CDR2 YYNGEE. The CDR3 loop spans 16 amino acids. Trimming took 0 bases from V and 3 from J; bases not matched to a gene: 8. Here the CDR3 reads CASSVGVGGREETQYF. The DNA of the CDR3 is TGTGCCAGCAGCGTAGGGGTCGGCGGGAGAGAAGAGACCCAGTACTTC.

The CDR3 here is CASSLGGDSSGTQYF. CDR3 nucleotide sequence: TGTGCCAGCAGCTTGGGCGGGGACTCCAGTGGTACGCAGTATTTT. The gene calls are TRBV5-4 and TRBJ2-3, with a possible D match to TRBD2 (6 bases). Looked up from germline, CDR1 is SGHNT and CDR2 is YYREEE (reference sequence). The CDR3 runs to 15 residues. V was shortened by 0 bases and J by 8 bases, with 16 bases between the two germline ends.